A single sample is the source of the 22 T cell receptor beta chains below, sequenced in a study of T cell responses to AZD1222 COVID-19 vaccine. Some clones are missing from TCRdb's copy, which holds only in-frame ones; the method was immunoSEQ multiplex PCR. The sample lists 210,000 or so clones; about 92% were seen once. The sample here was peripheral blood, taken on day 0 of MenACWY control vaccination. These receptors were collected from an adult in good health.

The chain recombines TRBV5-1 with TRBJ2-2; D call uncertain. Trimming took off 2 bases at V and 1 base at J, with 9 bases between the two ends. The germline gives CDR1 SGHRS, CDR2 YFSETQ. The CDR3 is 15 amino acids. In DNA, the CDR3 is TGCGCCAGCAGCTTACCACAGCTGAACACCGGGGAGCTGTTTTTT. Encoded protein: CASSLPQLNTGELFF.

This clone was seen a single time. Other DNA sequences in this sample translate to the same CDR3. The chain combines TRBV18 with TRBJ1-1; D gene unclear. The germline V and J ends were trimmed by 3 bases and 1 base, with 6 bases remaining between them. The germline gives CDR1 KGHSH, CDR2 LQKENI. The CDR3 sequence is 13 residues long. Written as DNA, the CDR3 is TGTGCCAGCTCACCCGGAAGGAACACTGAAGCTTTCTTT. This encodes CASSPGRNTEAFF.

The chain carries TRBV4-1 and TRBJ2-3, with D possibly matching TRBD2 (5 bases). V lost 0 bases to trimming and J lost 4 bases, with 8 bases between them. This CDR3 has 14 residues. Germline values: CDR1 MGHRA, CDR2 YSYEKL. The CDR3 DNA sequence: TGCGCCAGCAGCCAAGATGCTAGCTCAGATACGCAGTATTTT. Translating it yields CASSQDASSDTQYF.

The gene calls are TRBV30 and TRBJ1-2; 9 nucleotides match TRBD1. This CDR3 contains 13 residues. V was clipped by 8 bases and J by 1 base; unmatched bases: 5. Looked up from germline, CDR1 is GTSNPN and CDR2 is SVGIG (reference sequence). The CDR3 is CAGTGRFNYGYTF. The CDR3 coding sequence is TGTGCCGGGACAGGGCGATTTAACTATGGCTACACCTTC.

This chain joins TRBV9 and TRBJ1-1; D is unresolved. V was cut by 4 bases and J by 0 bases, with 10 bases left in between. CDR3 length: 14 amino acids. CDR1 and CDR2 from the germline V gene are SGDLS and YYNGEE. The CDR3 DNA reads TGTGCCAGCAGCCCCCGAGCGGTGAACACTGAAGCTTTCTTT. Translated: CASSPRAVNTEAFF. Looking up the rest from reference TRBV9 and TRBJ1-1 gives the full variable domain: DSGVTQTPKHLITATGQRVTLRCSPRSGDLSVYWYQQSLDQGLQFLIQYYNGEERAKGNILERFSAQQFPDLHSELNLSSLELGDSALYFCASSPRAVNTEAFFGQGTRLTVV.

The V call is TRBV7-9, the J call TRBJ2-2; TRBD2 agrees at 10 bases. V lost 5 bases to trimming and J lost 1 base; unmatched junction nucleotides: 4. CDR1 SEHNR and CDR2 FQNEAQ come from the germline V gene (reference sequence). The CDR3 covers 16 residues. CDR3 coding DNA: TGTGCCAGCAGCGGGGGACTAGCGTTGAACACCGGGGAGCTGTTTTTT. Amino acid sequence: CASSGGLALNTGELFF. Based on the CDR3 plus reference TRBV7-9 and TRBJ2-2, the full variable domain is DTGVSQNPRHKITKRGQNVTFRCDPISEHNRLYWYRQTLGQGPEFLTYFQNEAQLEKSRLLSDRFSAERPKGSFSTLEIQRTEQGDSAMYLCASSGGLALNTGELFFGEGSRLTVL.

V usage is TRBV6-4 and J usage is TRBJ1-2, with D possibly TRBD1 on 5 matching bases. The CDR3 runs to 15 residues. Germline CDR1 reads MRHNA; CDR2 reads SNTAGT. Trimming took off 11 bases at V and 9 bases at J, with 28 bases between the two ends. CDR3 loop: CARHIIDRALWSYTF. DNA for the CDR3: TGTGCCCGACATATAATTGACAGAGCTCTATGGAGCTACACCTTC.

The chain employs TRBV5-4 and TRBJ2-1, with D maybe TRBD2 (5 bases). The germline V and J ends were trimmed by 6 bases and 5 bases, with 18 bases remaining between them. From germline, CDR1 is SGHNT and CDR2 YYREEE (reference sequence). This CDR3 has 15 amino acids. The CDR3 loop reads CASTTAVARHNEQFF. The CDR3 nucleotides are TGTGCCAGCACCACCGCGGTAGCGCGCCACAATGAGCAGTTCTTC.

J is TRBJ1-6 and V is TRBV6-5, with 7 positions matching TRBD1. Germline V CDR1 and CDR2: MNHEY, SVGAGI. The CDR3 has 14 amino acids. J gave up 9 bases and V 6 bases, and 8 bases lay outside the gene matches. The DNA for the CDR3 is TGTGCCAGCAGGGGGACAGTGGGGGGTTCACCCCTCCACTTT. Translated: CASRGTVGGSPLHF.

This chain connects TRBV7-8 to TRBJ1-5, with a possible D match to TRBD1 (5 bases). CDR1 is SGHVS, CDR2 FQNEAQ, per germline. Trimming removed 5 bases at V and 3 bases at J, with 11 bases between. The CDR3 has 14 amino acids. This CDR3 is CASSPAGYNQPQHF. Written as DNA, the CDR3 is TGTGCCAGCAGCCCGGCAGGGTACAATCAGCCCCAGCATTTT.

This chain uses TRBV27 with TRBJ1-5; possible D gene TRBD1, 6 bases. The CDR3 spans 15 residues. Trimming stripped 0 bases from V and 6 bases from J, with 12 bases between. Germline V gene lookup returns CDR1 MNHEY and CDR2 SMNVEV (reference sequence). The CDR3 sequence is CASSLSGGEGQPQHF. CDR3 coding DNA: TGTGCCAGCAGTTTATCGGGGGGCGAGGGTCAGCCCCAGCATTTT.

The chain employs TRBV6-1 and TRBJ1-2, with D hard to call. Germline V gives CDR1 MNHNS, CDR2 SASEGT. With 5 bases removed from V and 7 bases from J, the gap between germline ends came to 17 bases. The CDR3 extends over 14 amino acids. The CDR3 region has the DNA TGTGCCAGCAGTTATCTCGTGAGGGAAGGTGGCTACACCTTC. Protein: CASSYLVREGGYTF.

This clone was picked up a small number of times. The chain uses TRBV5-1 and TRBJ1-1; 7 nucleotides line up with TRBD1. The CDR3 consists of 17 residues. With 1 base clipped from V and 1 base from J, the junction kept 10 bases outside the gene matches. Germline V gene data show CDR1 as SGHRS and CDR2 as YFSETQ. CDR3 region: CASSLLTGVVANTEAFF. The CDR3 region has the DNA TGCGCCAGCAGCTTGCTCACAGGGGTGGTAGCGAACACTGAAGCTTTCTTT.

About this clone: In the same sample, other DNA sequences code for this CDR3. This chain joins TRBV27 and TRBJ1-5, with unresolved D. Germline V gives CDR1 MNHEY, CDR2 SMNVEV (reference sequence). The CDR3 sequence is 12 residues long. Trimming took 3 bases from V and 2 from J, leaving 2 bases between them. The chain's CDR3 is CASSFRNQPQHF. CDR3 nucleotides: TGTGCCAGCAGTTTCCGCAATCAGCCCCAGCATTTT.

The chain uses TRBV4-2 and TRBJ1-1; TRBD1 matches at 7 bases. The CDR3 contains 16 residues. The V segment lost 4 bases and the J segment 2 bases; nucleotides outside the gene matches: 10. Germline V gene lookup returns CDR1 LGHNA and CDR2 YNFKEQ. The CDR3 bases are TGTGCCAGCAGCCGGGACAGTGGCATAAGAAACACTGAAGCTTTCTTT. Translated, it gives CASSRDSGIRNTEAFF.

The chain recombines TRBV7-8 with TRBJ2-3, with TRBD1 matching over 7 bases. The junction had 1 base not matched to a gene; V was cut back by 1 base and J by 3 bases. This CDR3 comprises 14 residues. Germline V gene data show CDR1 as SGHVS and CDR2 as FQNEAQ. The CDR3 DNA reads TGTGCCAGCAGCTTAGGCAGGGGGACAGATACGCAGTATTTT. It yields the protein CASSLGRGTDTQYF.

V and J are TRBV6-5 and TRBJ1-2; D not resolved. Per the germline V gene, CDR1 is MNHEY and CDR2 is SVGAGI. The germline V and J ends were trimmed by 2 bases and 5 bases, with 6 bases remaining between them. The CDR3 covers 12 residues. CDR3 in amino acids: CASSYKGYGYTF. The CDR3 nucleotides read TGTGCCAGCAGTTACAAAGGGTATGGCTACACCTTC.

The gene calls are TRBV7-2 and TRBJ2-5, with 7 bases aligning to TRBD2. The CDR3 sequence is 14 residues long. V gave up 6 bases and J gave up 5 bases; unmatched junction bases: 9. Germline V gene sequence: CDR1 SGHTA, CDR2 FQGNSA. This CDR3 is CASRSGTGGETQYF. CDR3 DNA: TGTGCCAGCAGGAGCGGGACGGGCGGGGAGACCCAGTACTTC.

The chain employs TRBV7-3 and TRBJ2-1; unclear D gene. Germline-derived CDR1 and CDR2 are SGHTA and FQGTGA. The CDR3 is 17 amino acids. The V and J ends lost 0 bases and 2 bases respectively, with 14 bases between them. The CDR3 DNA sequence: TGTGCCAGCAGCTTAACCCCGGCTAGTGGTACCTACAATGAGCAGTTCTTC. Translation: CASSLTPASGTYNEQFF.

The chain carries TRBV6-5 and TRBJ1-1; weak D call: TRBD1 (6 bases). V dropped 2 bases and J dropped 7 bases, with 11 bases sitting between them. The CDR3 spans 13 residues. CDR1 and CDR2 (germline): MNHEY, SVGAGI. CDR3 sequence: CASSYLTTGEAFF. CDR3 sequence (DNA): TGTGCCAGCAGTTACCTTACGACAGGTGAAGCTTTCTTT.

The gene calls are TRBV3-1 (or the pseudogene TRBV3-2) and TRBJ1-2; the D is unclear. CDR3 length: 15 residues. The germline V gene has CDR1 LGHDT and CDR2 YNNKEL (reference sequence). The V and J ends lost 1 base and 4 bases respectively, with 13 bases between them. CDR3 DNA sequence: TGTGCCAGCAGCCAAGCCTCCGGAAGTGGCTATGGCTACACCTTC. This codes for CASSQASGSGYGYTF.

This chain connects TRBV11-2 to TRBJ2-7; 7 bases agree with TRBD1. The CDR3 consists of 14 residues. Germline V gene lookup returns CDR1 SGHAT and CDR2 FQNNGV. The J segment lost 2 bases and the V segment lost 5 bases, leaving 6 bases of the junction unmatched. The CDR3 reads CASSRNRGPYEQYF. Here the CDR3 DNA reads TGTGCCAGCAGCCGCAACAGGGGTCCCTACGAGCAGTACTTC.